The TCR beta chain under discussion was sequenced for a study of T-cell reconstitution after alpha-beta-depleted transplantation in children. Unique molecular identifiers were incorporated into the prepared TCRbeta library. TCRdb re-analysed the PCR reads in MiXCR, keeping a single row per CDR3 protein. The data contain about 540,000 distinct CDR3 sequences, about 18% of them singletons. Per the germline V gene, CDR1 is DFQATT and CDR2 is SNEGSKA (reference sequence). Trimming stripped 0 bases from V and 3 bases from J, with 22 bases between. The CDR3 runs 18 residues. This specimen was PBMCs from the stem cell graft donor, taken from the stem cell graft. The chain uses TRBV20-1 and TRBJ2-3; D could derive from TRBD1 or TRBD2 (5 bases each). The TCR comes from a human donor who donated a stem cell graft to a child with acute lymphoblastic leukemia. The CDR3 coding sequence is TGCAGTGCTAGAGAGCCGGAGGAACAGCAGGGTGAGACAGATACGCAGTATTTT. Its protein product is CSAREPEEQQGETDTQYF.